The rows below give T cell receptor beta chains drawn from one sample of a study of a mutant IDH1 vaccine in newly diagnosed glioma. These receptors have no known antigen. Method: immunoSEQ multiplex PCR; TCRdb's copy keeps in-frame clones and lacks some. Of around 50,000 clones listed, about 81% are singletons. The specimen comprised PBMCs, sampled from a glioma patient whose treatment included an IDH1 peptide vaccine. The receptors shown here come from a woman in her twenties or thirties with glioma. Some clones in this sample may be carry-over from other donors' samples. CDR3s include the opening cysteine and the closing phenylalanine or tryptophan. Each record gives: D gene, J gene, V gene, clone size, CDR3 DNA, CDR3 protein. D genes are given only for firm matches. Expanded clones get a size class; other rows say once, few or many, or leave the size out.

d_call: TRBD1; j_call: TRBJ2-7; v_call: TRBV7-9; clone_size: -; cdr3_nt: TGTGCCGGCGCCGGGACAGAACCCTACGAGCAGTACTTC; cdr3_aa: CAGAGTEPYEQYF
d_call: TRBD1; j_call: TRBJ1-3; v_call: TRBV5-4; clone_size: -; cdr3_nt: TGTGCCAGCAGATCGGACAGGGCACCTGGAAACACCATATATTTT; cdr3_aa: CASRSDRAPGNTIYF
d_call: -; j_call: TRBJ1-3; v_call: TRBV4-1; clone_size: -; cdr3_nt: TGCGCCAGCAGCCCCGGACGGCCCAACACCATATATTTT; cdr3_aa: CASSPGRPNTIYF
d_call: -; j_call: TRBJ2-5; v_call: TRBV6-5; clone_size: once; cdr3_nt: TGTGCCAGCAGTCCACTTCCGGGGAAAGAGACCCAGTACTTC; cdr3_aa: CASSPLPGKETQYF
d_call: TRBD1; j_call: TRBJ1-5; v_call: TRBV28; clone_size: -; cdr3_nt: TGTGCCAGCAGTTTAAGGGGGCCCGTTGAGCAGCCCCAGCATTTT; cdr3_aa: CASSLRGPVEQPQHF
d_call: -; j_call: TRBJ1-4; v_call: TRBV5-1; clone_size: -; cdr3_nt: TGCGCCAGCAGCTTGGCTTCAGGGTTAATGGTAACTAATGAAAAACTGTTTTTT; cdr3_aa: CASSLASGLMVTNEKLFF
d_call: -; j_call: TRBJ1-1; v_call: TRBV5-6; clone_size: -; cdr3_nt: TGTGCCAGCAGCGACCTCAGGGTCGTGGCCACTGAAGCTTTCTTT; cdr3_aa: CASSDLRVVATEAFF
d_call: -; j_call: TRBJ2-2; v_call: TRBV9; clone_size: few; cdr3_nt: TGTGCCAGCAGCCCACTAGACGCGGGAAACACCGGGGAGCTGTTTTTT; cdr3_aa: CASSPLDAGNTGELFF
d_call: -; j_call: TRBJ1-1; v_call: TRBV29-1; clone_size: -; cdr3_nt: TGCAGCGTTGAGGGGGAGGGGGGCGCGAGGACTGAAGCTTTCTTT; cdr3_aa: CSVEGEGGARTEAFF
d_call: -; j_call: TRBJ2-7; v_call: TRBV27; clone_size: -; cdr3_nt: TGTGCCAGCAGTTTCCGGGACCGATCCTACGAGCAGTACTTC; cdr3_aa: CASSFRDRSYEQYF
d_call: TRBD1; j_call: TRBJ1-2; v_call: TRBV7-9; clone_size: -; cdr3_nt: TGTGCCAGCAGCGAGGGACAGGCTAACTATGGCTACACCTTC; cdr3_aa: CASSEGQANYGYTF
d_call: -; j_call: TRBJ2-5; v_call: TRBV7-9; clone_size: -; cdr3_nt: TGTGCCAGCAGCTTGCCAGGGCAGGTTGCGACCCAGTACTTC; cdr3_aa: CASSLPGQVATQYF
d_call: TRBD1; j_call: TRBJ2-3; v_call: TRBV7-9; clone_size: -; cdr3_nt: TGTGCCAGCAGCTTTGGGGACAGGTTCACAGATACGCAGTATTTT; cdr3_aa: CASSFGDRFTDTQYF
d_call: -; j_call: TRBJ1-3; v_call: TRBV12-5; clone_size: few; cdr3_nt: TGTGCTAGTGGTCCCCAGCACGGGGTTGGCTCTGGAAACACCATATATTTT; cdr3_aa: CASGPQHGVGSGNTIYF
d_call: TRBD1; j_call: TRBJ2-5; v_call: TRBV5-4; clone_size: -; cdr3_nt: TGTGCCAGCACCACCGACAGGGTAGAGACCCAGTACTTC; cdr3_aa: CASTTDRVETQYF
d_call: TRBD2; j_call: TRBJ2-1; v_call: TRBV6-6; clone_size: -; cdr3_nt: TGTGCCAGCAGTCCCCGGACTAGCGGAGTTCATGAGCAGTTCTTC; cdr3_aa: CASSPRTSGVHEQFF
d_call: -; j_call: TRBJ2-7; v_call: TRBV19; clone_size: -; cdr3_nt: TGTGCCAGTAGTATTCTAGCGAACTACGAGCAGTACTTC; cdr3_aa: CASSILANYEQYF
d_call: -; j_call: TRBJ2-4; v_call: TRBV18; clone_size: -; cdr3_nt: TGTGCCAGCTCACCACCCCGAGCAGCCATTCAGTACTTC; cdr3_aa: CASSPPRAAIQYF
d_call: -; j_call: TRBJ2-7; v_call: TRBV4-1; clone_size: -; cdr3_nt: TGCGCCAGCAGCCTGCGGGACAGCGAATCCTACGAGCAGTACTTC; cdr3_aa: CASSLRDSESYEQYF
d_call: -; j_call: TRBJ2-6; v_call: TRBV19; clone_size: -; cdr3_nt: TGTGCCAGTAGTTTCCTGCTCTCTGGGGCCAACGTCCTGACTTTC; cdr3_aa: CASSFLLSGANVLTF
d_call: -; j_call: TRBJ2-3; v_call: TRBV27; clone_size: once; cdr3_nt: TGTGCCAGCAGTTTCGCGGGAATGAGCACAGATACGCAGTATTTT; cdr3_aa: CASSFAGMSTDTQYF
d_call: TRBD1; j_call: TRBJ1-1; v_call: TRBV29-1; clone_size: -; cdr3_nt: TGCAGCGCCCCGGGACAGAGCACTGAAGCTTTCTTT; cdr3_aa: CSAPGQSTEAFF
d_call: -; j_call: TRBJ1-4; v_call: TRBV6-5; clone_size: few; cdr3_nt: TGTGCCAGCAGTAGGGCCCCGACTACTAATGAAAAACTGTTTTTT; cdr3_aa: CASSRAPTTNEKLFF
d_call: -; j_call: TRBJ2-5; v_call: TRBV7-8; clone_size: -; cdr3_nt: TGTGCCAGCAGCTTCCTCAGGGGTGGGCAAGAGACCCAGTACTTC; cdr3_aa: CASSFLRGGQETQYF
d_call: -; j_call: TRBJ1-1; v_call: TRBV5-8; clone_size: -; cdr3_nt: TGTGCCAGCATGGGCCAGAGTAACACTGAAGCTTTCTTT; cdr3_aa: CASMGQSNTEAFF
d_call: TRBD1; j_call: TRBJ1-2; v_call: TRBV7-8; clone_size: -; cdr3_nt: TGTGCCAGCAGCCTCGACAGGGCTAACTATGGCTACACCTTC; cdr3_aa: CASSLDRANYGYTF
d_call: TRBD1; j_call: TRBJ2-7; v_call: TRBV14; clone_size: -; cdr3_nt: TGTGCCAGCAGCCAGGAGACAGGGAGCGAGCAGTACTTC; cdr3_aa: CASSQETGSEQYF
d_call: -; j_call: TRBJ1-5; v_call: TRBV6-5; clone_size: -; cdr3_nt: TGTGCCAGCAGTTCCGGGGGCAATCAGCCCCAGCATTTT; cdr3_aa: CASSSGGNQPQHF
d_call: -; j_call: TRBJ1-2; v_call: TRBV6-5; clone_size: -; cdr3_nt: TGTGCCAGCAGTTATGACAGCCTGACTAACTATGGCTACACCTTC; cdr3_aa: CASSYDSLTNYGYTF
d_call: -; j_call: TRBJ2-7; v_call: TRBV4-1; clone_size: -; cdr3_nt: TGCGCCAGCAGCCCCTTAGGGGGGCCGAGCCACGAGCAGTACTTC; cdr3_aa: CASSPLGGPSHEQYF
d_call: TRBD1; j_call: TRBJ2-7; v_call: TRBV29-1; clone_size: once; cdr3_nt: TGCAGCGTTGAAGCGGGACAGGCAGACGAGCAGTACTTC; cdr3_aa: CSVEAGQADEQYF
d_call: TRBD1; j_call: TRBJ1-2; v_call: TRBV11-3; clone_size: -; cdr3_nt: TGTGCCAGCAGCTCCGACAGGGGTTATGGCTACACCTTC; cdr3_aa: CASSSDRGYGYTF
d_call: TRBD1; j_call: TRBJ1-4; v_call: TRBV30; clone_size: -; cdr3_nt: TGTGCCTGGAGCGAAGGACAGGGCCACGAAAAACTGTTTTTT; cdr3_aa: CAWSEGQGHEKLFF
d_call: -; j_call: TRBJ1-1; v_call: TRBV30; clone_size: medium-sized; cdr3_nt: TGTGCCTGGACTCCTTCGGGGGCGTGGGACACTGAAGCTTTCTTT; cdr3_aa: CAWTPSGAWDTEAFF
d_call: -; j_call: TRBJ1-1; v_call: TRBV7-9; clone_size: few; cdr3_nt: TGTGCCAGCAGCTTAGGGTATGCTGAAGCTTTCTTT; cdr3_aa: CASSLGYAEAFF
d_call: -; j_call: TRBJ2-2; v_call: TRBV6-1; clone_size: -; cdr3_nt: TGTGCCAGCAGTGAAGAACGGGCCTTGTGGACCGGGGAGCTGTTTTTT; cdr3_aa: CASSEERALWTGELFF
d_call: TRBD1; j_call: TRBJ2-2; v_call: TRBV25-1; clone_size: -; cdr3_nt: TGTGCCAGCACCCAGGATCCCGGGACAGGGGGCACCGGGGAGCTGTTTTTT; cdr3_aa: CASTQDPGTGGTGELFF
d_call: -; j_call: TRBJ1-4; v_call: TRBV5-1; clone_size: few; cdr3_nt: TGCGCCAGCAGCTTCTCTTCAGGGCGAGGGGATGAAAAACTGTTTTTT; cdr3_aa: CASSFSSGRGDEKLFF
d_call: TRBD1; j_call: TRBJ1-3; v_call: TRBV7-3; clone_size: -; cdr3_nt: TGTGCCAGCAGCCCCGGGACAGCTGGAAACACCATATATTTT; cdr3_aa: CASSPGTAGNTIYF
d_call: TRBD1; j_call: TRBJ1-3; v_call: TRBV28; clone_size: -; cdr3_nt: TGTGCCAGCAGTTCCGATCTTGGGACAGTCCCTGGAAACACCATATATTTT; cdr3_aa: CASSSDLGTVPGNTIYF
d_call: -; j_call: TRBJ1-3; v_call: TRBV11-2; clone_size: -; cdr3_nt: TGTGCCAGCAGCTTAGACCGGAATGGAAACACCATATATTTT; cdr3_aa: CASSLDRNGNTIYF
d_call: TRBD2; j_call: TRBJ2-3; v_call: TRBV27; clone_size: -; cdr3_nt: TGTGCCAGCAGTTTATCCCTGGCTAGCGGCACTCTAGATACGCAGTATTTT; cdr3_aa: CASSLSLASGTLDTQYF
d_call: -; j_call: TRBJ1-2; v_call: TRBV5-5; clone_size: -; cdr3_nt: TGTGCCAGCAGCTGGGGACCCGGGATCGAATATGGCTACACCTTC; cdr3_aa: CASSWGPGIEYGYTF
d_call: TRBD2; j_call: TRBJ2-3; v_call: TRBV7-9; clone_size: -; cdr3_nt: TGTGCCTGGGGACTAGCCACAGATACGCAGTATTTT; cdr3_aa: CAWGLATDTQYF
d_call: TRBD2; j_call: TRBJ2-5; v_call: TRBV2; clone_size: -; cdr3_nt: TGTGCCAGCAGGGGGCGGGAGGCCTACCAAGAGACCCAGTACTTC; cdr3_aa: CASRGREAYQETQYF
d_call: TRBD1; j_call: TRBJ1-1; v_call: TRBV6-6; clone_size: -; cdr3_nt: TGTGCCAGCAGTTACAGGGGGCAGGGGAACACTGAAGCTTTCTTT; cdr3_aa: CASSYRGQGNTEAFF
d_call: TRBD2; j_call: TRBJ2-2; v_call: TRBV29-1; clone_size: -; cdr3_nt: TGCAGCGCTCTACGGGGGGTTGGGGCGGGCACCGGGGAGCTGTTTTTT; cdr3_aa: CSALRGVGAGTGELFF
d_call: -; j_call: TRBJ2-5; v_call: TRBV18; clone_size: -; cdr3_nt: TGTGCCAGCTCACCAGGCAGGGGGGGCCAAGAGACCCAGTACTTC; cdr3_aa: CASSPGRGGQETQYF
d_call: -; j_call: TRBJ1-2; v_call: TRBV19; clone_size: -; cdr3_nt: TGTGCCACCTCCCCGCGTATTGACTCGTCCAATGGCTACACCTTC; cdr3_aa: CATSPRIDSSNGYTF
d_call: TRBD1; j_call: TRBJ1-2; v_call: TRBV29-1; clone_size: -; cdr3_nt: TGCAGCGTTGATGACAGGGCTTATGGCTACACCTTC; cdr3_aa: CSVDDRAYGYTF
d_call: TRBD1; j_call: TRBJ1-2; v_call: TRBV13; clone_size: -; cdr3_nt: TGTGCCAGCAGCCAGGACAGGGCCCAAAAGTTCTATGGCTACACCTTC; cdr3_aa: CASSQDRAQKFYGYTF